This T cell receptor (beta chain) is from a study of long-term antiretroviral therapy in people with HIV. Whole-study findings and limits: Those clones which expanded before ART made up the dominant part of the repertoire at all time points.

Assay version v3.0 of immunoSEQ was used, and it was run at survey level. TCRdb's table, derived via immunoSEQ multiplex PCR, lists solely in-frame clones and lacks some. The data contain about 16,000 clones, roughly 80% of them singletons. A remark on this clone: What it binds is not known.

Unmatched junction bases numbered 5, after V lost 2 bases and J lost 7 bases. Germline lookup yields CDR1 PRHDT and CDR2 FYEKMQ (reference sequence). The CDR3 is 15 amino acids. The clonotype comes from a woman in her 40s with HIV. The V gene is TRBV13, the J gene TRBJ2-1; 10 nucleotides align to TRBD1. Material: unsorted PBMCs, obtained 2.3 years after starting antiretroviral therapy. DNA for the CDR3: TGTGCCAGCAGCTTAAGACAGGGGGCTGTGAATGAGCAGTTCTTC. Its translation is CASSLRQGAVNEQFF. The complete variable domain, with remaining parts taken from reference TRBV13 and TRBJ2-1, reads AAGVIQSPRHLIKEKRETATLKCYPIPRHDTVYWYQQGPGQDPQFLISFYEKMQSDKGSIPDRFSAQQFSDYHSELNMSSLELGDSALYFCASSLRQGAVNEQFFGPGTRLTVL.